This is a list of T cell receptor beta chains from one sample in a study of sequential checkpoint blockade in melanoma. Profiling relied on immunoSEQ multiplex PCR, and the TCRdb table lists in-frame clones only, not all of them. The sample comprises about 19,000 clones, around 67% of which are singletons, and around 20% rests with the top ten. The sequenced sample was CD8+ T cells sorted from blood (inferred from file names), obtained from a patient given nivolumab and ipilimumab in sequence. Receptors originate from a human donor with melanoma. CDR3s include the opening cysteine and the closing phenylalanine or tryptophan. D genes are given only for firm matches. Only part of the rows carry a size: once, few, many, or a class if the clone is expanded.

V	J	size	D	DNA	CDR3
TRBV28	TRBJ2-1	once	TRBD1	TGTGCCAGCAGTTTACACAGGGGGCTCTATGAGCAGTTCTTC	CASSLHRGLYEQFF
TRBV28	TRBJ2-7	NA	NA	TGTGCCAGCAGTTTCCTACCGACGGGGGTGGTCAGCTACGAGCAGTACTTC	CASSFLPTGVVSYEQYF
TRBV28	TRBJ2-7	NA	NA	TGTGCCAGCAGTTTAGTCACCAAGGGGGAGCGGACCTACGAGCAGTACTTC	CASSLVTKGERTYEQYF
TRBV6-1	TRBJ2-5	NA	TRBD2	TGTGCCAGCAGTGGGACTAGCGGGGGGGCAGAGACCCAGTACTTC	CASSGTSGGAETQYF
TRBV5-4	TRBJ1-1	NA	TRBD1	TGTGCCAGCAGTACCAATAGGGGGCGAACTGAAGCTTTCTTT	CASSTNRGRTEAFF
TRBV7-9	TRBJ2-5	NA	NA	TGTGCCAGCAGCTTAGTCCAGCAAGAGACCCAGTACTTC	CASSLVQQETQYF
TRBV19	TRBJ1-1	NA	TRBD1	TGTGCCAGTAGTCGAACCGGGACAGGTCTAAACACTGAAGCTTTCTTT	CASSRTGTGLNTEAFF
TRBV6-4	TRBJ2-7	medium-sized	TRBD1	TGTGCCAGCAGTGTAGGGACAGACTCCTACGAGCAGTACTTC	CASSVGTDSYEQYF
TRBV5-8	TRBJ2-1	few	TRBD2	TGTGCCAGCAGCTCGCGCATACTAGCGGAGCAGTTCTTC	CASSSRILAEQFF
TRBV29-1	TRBJ1-2	NA	NA	TGCAGCGTTGAGGCAGGGGTAAGAATGGATGGCTACACCTTC	CSVEAGVRMDGYTF
TRBV6-6	TRBJ2-1	NA	TRBD2	TGTGCCAGCAGTTACTCGGGACTAGCGGGAGGCAATGAGCAGTTCTTC	CASSYSGLAGGNEQFF
TRBV5-6	TRBJ2-3	NA	NA	TGTGCCAGCAGCCTGATATCCGGACTGGGCACAGATACGCAGTATTTT	CASSLISGLGTDTQYF
TRBV13	TRBJ1-4	few	TRBD1	TGTGCCAGCAGCGCGCGAGGGACAGGGGGAGGAGCAGGAAAACTGTTTTTT	CASSARGTGGGAGKLFF
TRBV5-1	TRBJ2-1	NA	TRBD2	TGCGCCAGCAGCTGGACTAGCGGGAACTACAATGAGCAGTTCTTC	CASSWTSGNYNEQFF
TRBV7-6	TRBJ2-7	NA	TRBD2	TGTGCCAGCAGCTTGGCCGGGGCTAGCGGGAGCTACGAGCAGTACTTC	CASSLAGASGSYEQYF
TRBV6-6	TRBJ2-2	NA	NA	TGTGCCAGCAGCTTCAGCGGCACCGGGGAGCTGTTTTTT	CASSFSGTGELFF
TRBV9	TRBJ2-1	few	NA	TGTGCCAGCAGCACCTCCTATAATGAGCAGTTCTTC	CASSTSYNEQFF
TRBV28	TRBJ1-2	NA	TRBD1	TGTGCCAGCACTCAGACAGGGCTTGGCTATGGCTACACCTTC	CASTQTGLGYGYTF
TRBV7-3	TRBJ1-2	NA	NA	TGTGCCAGCAGCTTAGCCCCAGGGTCCGACTATGGCTACACCTTC	CASSLAPGSDYGYTF
TRBV5-5	TRBJ2-7	NA	TRBD1	TGTGCCAGCAGATCGGACAGGGGAACCTACGAGCAGTACTTC	CASRSDRGTYEQYF
TRBV7-6	TRBJ2-1	NA	NA	TGTGCCAGCAGCTTAGGCCGGGACAACTACAATGAGCAGTTCTTC	CASSLGRDNYNEQFF
TRBV13	TRBJ1-2	few	NA	TGTGCCAGCAGCTTAAGACTTCACCGCTATGGCTACACCTTC	CASSLRLHRYGYTF
TRBV19	TRBJ2-1	NA	NA	TGTGCCAGTAGTATTAGGGGGGGAGTCAGCGGCCACAATGAGCAGTTCTTC	CASSIRGGVSGHNEQFF
TRBV7-9	TRBJ2-4	once	NA	TGTGCCAGCACCTGGGAGGGGGAGGTAGCCAAAAACATTCAGTACTTC	CASTWEGEVAKNIQYF
TRBV7-9	TRBJ2-1	NA	NA	TGTGCCAGCAGCTTGGCCTGGGGCGCCTACAATGAGCAGTTCTTC	CASSLAWGAYNEQFF
TRBV10-3	TRBJ2-7	NA	TRBD2	TGTGCCATCAGTGTCGTGGGGGGGTACGAGCAGTACTTC	CAISVVGGYEQYF
TRBV9	TRBJ2-1	NA	TRBD2	TGTGCCAGCAGCTCCCCGGGAGGGCAGCACAATGAGCAGTTCTTC	CASSSPGGQHNEQFF
TRBV28	TRBJ1-1	medium-sized	TRBD1	TGTGCCAGCAGTTTACATGGGGCAGGGGGAGTGAACACTGAAGCTTTCTTT	CASSLHGAGGVNTEAFF
TRBV28	TRBJ1-6	medium-sized	NA	TGTGCCAGCAGTCCGGTCGGGGATAATTCACCCCTCCACTTT	CASSPVGDNSPLHF
TRBV28	TRBJ2-2	NA	TRBD2	TGTGCCAGCAGTTTATTGCGGGGGGGCCACTTCACCGGGGAGCTGTTTTTT	CASSLLRGGHFTGELFF
TRBV7-9	TRBJ1-2	few	NA	TGTGCCAGCAGCCTAGGGCCTTCCCCGCATGGCTACACCTTC	CASSLGPSPHGYTF
TRBV9	TRBJ2-2	NA	NA	TGTGCCAGCAGCGTTACAGGCACCGGGGAGCTGTTTTTT	CASSVTGTGELFF
TRBV4-3	TRBJ2-7	few	TRBD2	TGCGCCAGCAGCCTGGGAATAGCGGGAGACGAGCAGTACTTC	CASSLGIAGDEQYF
TRBV19	TRBJ1-1	few	TRBD1	TGTGCCAGTAGTGCCTCGACAGGGATGAACACTGAAGCTTTCTTT	CASSASTGMNTEAFF
TRBV15	TRBJ2-7	NA	NA	TGTGCCACCAGCAGAGATAGGTGGGGGCCAGAGGACGAGCAGTACTTC	CATSRDRWGPEDEQYF
TRBV2	TRBJ2-7	NA	NA	TGTGCCAGCAGTGAAGTCAGACACTACGAGCAGTACTTC	CASSEVRHYEQYF
TRBV6-5	TRBJ1-5	few	TRBD1	TGTGCCAGCAGTTACTTGGACAGGGTGGGTCAGCCCCAGCATTTT	CASSYLDRVGQPQHF
TRBV11-3	TRBJ2-1	NA	NA	TGTGCCAGCAGCTTAGGCGCGGGGCGCAGGGCCCTCAATGAGCAGTTCTTC	CASSLGAGRRALNEQFF
TRBV9	TRBJ1-2	NA	TRBD1	TGTGCCAGCAGCGTAGGGGACAGTCACTATGGCTACACCTTC	CASSVGDSHYGYTF
TRBV6-1	TRBJ1-5	NA	TRBD1	TGTGCCAGCACCGGACAGGGAAGTCAGCCCCAGCATTTT	CASTGQGSQPQHF